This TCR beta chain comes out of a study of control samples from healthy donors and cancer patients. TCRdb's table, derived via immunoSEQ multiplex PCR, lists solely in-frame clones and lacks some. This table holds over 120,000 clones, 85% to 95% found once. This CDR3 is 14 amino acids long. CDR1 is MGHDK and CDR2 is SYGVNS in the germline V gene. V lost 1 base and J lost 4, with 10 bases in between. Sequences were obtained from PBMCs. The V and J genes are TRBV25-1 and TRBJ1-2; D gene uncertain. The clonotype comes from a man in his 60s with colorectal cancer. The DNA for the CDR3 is TGTGCCAGCAGTGAATTCGGGGTAGGCTATGGCTACACCTTC. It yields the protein CASSEFGVGYGYTF.